This T cell receptor beta chain was sequenced for a study of human T cells and chemical hapten exposure (dated by TCRdb to the early 2020s). Some background on the complete study: For sensitization, 2% DPC in acetone was applied to a roughly 2 cm by roughly 2 cm area of upper inner arm skin. Weekly therapeutic DPC doses were additionally applied to the scalp of patients throughout the roughly 23-week study period. Patch testing on the upper back used Finn chambers containing 0.01% DPC, with scoring done after 6 days according to International Contact Dermatitis Research Group standards. The patient cohort, mostly female, included alopecia areata with under or over 50% scalp involvement, alopecia totalis and alopecia universalis. Libraries were combined into a pool for sequencing, and differences in TCR yield between samples came mainly from small differences in library volumes within the pool. Peripheral blood TCR repertoire changes were tracked in vivo in alopecia patients during primary and secondary sensitization to the hapten diphenylcyclopropenone (DPC). Blood was sampled from patients pre-sensitization (week 0) and at 2, 6 and about 24 weeks after DPC sensitization. Around 30 alopecia patients provided blood for TCR sequencing at one to four time points (pre-sensitization, 2, 6 and 24 weeks). Results and caveats for the whole study, not just this receptor: Expanded TCRs formed significantly more large CDR3 similarity clusters than pre-sensitization or healthy control sets, consistent with antigen-driven responses. Repeated subsampling changed both the strength of the expansion versus patch-test correlation and the threshold at which the correlation became significant. DPC sensitization did not change the number of TCRs with a frequency above 1 in 1000, and there was no evidence of changes in global repertoire structure. A positive correlation was found between the number of PT1 expanded TCRs and patch test score, with significance reached at thresholds 8, 16 and 32 but not 4. Alopecia, a presumed autoimmune disease, was present in all patients, so the immune response of the patients might differ from that of healthy individuals.

Reading the label with the study, this specimen's time point is: patch test 1, 2 weeks after DPC sensitization. The sample's treatment or condition label, decoded: therapeutic diphenylcyclopropenone sensitization with weekly scalp DPC. Blood at each patch-test visit was drawn before the patch test was applied. Patients were eligible if aged 18 to 70, diagnosed with alopecia and judged suitable for DPC therapy, and pregnant patients were excluded. Total RNA was extracted from unfractionated whole blood collected in Tempus Blood RNA tubes. The library was generated by RACE. TCRdb names NextSeq 500 as the instrument used. Library preparation attached unique molecular identifiers to individual cDNA molecules for quantitative, reproducible TCR counting. From each blood RNA sample, both TCR alpha and TCR beta chains were sequenced. As for how the authors treated the data: The median number of TCRs per sample was around 100,000, ranging from roughly 20,000 to 690,600. V, J and CDR3 annotation of the TCR reads was carried out using the Decombinator software suite. For PS versus PT1 abundance plots, all samples were subsampled to the same number of TCRs (28,000). TCRs were defined as expanded if absent before sensitization and observed at least eight times at the 2-week time point. The public reads were run again by TCRdb, first through fastp at Q25 and then through MiXCR, and only productive beta chains were kept. Rows are combined by CDR3 protein, so each entry shows the most common genes and DNA. For this entry, the V and J calls and clone size follow TCRdb and not the study's own pipeline. In this sample the table shows about 380,000 distinct CDR3 sequences, nearly 5% of which occur a single time. About 2.1% of the sample comes from the top ten.

In the germline V gene, CDR1 corresponds to SNHLY and CDR2 to FYNNEI. V ends up 2 bases short and J 7 bases short, with an unmatched junction base count of 3. Including cysteine and phenylalanine, the CDR3 has 14 amino acids. The only DNA kept is the CDR3, 42 bases in frame from the first base. In this sample, this clonotype turned up many times. Its recognized antigen is unknown. No base qualities exist here, and no much larger clone lies one base off it. The receptor comes from a woman between 45 and 60 years old with alopecia areata. Some clones in this sample may be carry-over from other donors' samples. The rearranged segments are TRBV2 and TRBJ1-5, and TRBD1 aligns with 9 junction nucleotides. The input for sequencing was whole blood, taken in connection with sensitization to the hapten diphenylcyclopropenone (DPC). The nucleotide sequence is given as TGTGCCAGCAGTGAAACGGGACAGGGCCAGCCCCAGCATTTT. Protein translation: CASSETGQGQPQHF.